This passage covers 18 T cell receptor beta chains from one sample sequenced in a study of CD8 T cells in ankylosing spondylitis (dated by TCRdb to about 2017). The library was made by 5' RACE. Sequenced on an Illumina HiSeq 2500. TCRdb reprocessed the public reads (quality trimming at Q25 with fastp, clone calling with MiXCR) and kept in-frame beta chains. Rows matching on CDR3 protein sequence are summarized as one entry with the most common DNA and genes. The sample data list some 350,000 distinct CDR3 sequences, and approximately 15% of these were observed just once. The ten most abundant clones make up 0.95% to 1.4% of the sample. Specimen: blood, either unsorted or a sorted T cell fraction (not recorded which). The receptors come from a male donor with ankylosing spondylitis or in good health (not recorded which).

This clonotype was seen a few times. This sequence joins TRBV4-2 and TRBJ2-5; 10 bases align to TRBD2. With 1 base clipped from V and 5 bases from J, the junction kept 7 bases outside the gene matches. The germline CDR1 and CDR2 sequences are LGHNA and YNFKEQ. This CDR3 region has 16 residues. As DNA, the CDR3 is TGTGCCAGCAGCCAAGCGAGCGGGGGGGCCATTGAGACCCAGTACTTC. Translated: CASSQASGGAIETQYF.

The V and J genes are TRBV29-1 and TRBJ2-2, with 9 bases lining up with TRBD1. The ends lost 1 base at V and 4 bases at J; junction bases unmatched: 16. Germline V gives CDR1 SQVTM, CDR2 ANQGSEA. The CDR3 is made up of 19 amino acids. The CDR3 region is CSVEVRQGGLTWGTGELFF. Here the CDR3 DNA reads TGCAGCGTTGAAGTCCGACAGGGGGGCCTGACGTGGGGCACCGGGGAGCTGTTTTTT.

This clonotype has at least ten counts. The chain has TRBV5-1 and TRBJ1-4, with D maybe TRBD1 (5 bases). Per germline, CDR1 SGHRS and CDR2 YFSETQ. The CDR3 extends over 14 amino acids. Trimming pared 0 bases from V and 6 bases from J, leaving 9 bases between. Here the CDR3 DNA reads TGCGCCAGCAGCTTGGGACAGCTCGATGAAAAACTGTTTTTT. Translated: CASSLGQLDEKLFF.

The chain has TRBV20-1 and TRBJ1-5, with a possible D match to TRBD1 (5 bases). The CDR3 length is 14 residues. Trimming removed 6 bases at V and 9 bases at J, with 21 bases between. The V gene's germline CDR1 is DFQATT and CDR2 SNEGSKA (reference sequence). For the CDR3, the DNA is TGCAGTGCGCCAGACAGCGGCCCGAAGGGGCCCCAGCATTTT. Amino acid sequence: CSAPDSGPKGPQHF.

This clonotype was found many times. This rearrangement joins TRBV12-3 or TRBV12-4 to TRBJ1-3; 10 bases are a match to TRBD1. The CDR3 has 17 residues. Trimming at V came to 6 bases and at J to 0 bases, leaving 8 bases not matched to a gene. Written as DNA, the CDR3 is TGTGCCAGCAGCCGGACGACAGGGGGCTTCTCTGGAAACACCATATATTTT. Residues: CASSRTTGGFSGNTIYF.

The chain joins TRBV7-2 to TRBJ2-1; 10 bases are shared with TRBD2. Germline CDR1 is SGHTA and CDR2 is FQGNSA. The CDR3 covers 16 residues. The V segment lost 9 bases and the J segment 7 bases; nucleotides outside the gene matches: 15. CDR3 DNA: TGTGCCAGACTAAAAAAGCTAGCGGGAGTGTTAAATGAGCAGTTCTTC. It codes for CARLKKLAGVLNEQFF.

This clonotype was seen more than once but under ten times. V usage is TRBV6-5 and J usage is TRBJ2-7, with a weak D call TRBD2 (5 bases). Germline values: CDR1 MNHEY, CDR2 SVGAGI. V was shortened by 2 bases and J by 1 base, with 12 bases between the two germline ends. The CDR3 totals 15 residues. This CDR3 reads CASSYGVGGSYEQYF. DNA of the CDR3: TGTGCCAGCAGTTACGGGGTCGGCGGGTCCTACGAGCAGTACTTC.

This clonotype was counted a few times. This CDR3 is CASSRRTGSNDLEQYF. The CDR3, as DNA: TGCGCCAGCAGCCGACGGACAGGGTCTAACGACCTCGAGCAGTACTTC. The genes are TRBV4-1 and TRBJ2-7, with 8 bases that match TRBD1. Germline V lookup: CDR1 MGHRA, CDR2 YSYEKL. CDR3 length: 16 amino acids. J was trimmed by 6 bases and V by 4 bases; bases with no gene match: 14.

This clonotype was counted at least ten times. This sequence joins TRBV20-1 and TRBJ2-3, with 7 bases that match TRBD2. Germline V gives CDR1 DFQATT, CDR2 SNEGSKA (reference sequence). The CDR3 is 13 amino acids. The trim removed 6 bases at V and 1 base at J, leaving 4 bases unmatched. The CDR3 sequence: CSAGLAGTDTQYF. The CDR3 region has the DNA TGCAGTGCGGGGCTAGCGGGCACAGATACGCAGTATTTT.

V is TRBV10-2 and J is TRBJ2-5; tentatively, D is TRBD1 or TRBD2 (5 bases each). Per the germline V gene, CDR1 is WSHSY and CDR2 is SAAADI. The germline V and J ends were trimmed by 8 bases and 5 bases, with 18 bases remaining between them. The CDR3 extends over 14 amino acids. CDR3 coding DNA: TGCGCCAGCTCCGCCGGGGTAGCAGGGGAGACCCAGTACTTC. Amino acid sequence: CASSAGVAGETQYF.

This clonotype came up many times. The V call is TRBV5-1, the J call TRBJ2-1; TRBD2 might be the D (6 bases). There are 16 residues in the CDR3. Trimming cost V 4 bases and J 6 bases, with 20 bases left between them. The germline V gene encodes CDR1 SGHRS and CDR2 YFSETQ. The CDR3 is CASSLQVRTGGNEQFF. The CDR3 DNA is TGCGCCAGCAGCCTGCAGGTCCGGACCGGGGGCAATGAGCAGTTCTTC.

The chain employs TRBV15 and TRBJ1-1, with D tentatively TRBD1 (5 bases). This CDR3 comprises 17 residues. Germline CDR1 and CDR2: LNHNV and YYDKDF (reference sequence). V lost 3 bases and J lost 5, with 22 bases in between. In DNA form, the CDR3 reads TGTGCCACCAGCAGCTGGGGGACTGCTAAGGGTTGGACTGAAGCTTTCTTT. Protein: CATSSWGTAKGWTEAFF.

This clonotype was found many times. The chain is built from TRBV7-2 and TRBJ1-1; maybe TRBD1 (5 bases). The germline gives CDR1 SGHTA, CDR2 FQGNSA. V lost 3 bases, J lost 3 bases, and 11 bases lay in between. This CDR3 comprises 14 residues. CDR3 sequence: CASSFRGRDTEAFF. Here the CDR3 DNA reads TGTGCCAGCAGCTTTAGGGGCAGGGACACTGAAGCTTTCTTT.

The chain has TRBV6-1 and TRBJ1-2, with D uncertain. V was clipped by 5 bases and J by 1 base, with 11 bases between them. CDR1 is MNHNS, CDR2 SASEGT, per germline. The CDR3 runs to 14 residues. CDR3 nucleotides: TGTGCCAGCAGTAAAGAGCGTTTTAACTATGGCTACACCTTC. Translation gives CASSKERFNYGYTF.

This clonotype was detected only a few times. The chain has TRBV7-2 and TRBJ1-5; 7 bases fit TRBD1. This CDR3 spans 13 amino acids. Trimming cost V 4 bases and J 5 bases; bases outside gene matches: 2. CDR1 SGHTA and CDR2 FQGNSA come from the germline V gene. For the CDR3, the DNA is TGTGCCAGCAGCTCTGACAGGGATCAGCCCCAGCATTTT. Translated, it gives CASSSDRDQPQHF.

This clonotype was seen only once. The CDR3 sequence: CASSLAGTSGGPLSYEQYF. For the CDR3, the DNA is TGTGCCAGCAGCTTAGCAGGGACTAGCGGGGGGCCCCTCTCCTACGAGCAGTACTTC. This chain links TRBV11-1 with TRBJ2-7; TRBD2 agrees at 15 bases. Germline V gene data show CDR1 as SGHAT and CDR2 as FQDESV (reference sequence). The V segment lost 0 bases and the J segment 0 bases; nucleotides outside the gene matches: 6. This CDR3 comprises 19 residues.

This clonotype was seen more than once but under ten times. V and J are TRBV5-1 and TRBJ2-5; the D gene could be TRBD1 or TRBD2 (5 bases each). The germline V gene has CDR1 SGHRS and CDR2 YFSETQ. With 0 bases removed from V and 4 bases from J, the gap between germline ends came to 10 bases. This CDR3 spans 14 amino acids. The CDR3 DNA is TGCGCCAGCAGCTTGGATCAGGGACCAGAGACCCAGTACTTC. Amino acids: CASSLDQGPETQYF. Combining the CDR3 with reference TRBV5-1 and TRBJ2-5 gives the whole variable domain KAGVTQTPRYLIKTRGQQVTLSCSPISGHRSVSWYQQTPGQGLQFLFEYFSETQRNKGNFPGRFSGRQFSNSRSEMNVSTLELGDSALYLCASSLDQGPETQYFGPGTRLLVL.

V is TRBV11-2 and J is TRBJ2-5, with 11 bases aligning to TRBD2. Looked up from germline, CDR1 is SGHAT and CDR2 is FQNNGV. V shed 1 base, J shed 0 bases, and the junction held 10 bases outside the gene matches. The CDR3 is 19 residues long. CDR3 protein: CASSLGVAGGPGNQETQYF. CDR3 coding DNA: TGTGCCAGCAGCTTAGGAGTAGCGGGGGGGCCAGGAAACCAAGAGACCCAGTACTTC.